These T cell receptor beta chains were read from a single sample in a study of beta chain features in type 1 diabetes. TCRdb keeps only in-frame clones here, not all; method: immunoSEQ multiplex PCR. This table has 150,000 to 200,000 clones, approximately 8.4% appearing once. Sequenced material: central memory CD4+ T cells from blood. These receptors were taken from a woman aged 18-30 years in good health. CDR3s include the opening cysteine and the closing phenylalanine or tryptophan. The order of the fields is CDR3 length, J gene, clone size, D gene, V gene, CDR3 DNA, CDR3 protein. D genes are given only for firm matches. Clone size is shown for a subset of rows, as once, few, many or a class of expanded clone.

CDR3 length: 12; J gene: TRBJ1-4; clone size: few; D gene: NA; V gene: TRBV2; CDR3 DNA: TGTGCCAGCACCGGGGGGGCTCCCCCAGGGATTTTT; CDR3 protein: CASTGGAPPGIF
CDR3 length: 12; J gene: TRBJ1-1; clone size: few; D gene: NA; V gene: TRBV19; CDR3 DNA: TGTGCCAGTAGTGAGGCACACACTGAAGCTTTCTTT; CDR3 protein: CASSEAHTEAFF
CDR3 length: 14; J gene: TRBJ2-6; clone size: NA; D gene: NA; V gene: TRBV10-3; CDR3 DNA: TGTGCCATCAGTGACCCAACTGGGGCCAACGTCCTGACTTTC; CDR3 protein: CAISDPTGANVLTF
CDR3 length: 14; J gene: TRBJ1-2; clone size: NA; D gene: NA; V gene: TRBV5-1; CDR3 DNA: TGCGCCAGCAGCTTGGAGGGCAGGGCGGATGGCTACACCTTC; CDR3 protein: CASSLEGRADGYTF
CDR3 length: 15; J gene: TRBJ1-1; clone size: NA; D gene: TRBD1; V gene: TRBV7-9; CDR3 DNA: TGTGCCAGCAGCTACCCCTCGGGACAGGGGACTGAAGCTTTCTTT; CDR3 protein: CASSYPSGQGTEAFF
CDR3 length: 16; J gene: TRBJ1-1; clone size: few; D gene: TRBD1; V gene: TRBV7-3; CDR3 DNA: TGTGCCAGCAGCTCAACCTCGACAGGGGGCACGACTGAAGCTTTCTTT; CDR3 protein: CASSSTSTGGTTEAFF
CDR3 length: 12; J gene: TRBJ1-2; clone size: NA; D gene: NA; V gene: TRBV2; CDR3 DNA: TGTGCCAGCAGTCGACAGGTCCAGGGCTACACCTTC; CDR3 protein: CASSRQVQGYTF
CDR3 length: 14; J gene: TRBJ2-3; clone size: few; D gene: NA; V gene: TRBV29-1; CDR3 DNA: TGCAGCGTTGTACGGGGGTCTAGCACAGATACGCAGTATTTT; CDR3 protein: CSVVRGSSTDTQYF
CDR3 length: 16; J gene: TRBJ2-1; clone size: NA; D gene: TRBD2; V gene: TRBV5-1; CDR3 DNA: TGCGCCAGCAGCCCTTTGACTAGCGGGAGCTACAATGAGCAGTTCTTC; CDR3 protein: CASSPLTSGSYNEQFF
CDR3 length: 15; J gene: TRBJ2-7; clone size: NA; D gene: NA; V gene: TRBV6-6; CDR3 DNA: TGTGCCAGCAGTGACCGGGGGAGGACAATCTACGAGCAGTACTTC; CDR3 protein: CASSDRGRTIYEQYF
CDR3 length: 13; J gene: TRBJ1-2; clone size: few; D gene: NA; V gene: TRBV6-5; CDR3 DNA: TGTGCCAGCAGTTTCGACAGAAACTATGGCTACACCTTC; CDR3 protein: CASSFDRNYGYTF
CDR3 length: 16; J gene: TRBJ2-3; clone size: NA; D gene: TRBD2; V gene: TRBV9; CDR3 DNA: TGTGCCAGCAGCTCGAGCGGGGGCTTATCCACAGATACGCAGTATTTT; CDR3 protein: CASSSSGGLSTDTQYF
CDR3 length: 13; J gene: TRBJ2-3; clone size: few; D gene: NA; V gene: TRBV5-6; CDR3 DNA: TGTGCCAGCAGCTTCTCCACGGGGGATACGCAGTATTTT; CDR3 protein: CASSFSTGDTQYF
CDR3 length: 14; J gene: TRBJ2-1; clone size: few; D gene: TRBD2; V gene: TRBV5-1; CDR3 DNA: TGCGCCAGCAGTCAGACTAGCGGGAGAAATGAGCAGTTCTTC; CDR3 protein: CASSQTSGRNEQFF
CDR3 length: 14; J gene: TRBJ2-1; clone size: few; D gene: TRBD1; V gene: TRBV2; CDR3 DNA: TGTGCCAGTCAGGGAGGGACAGGGGCGAATGAGCAGTTCTTC; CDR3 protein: CASQGGTGANEQFF
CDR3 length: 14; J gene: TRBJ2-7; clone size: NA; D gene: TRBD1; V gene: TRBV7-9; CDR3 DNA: TGTGCCAGCAGCGAAAGGACAGGGACCTACGAGCAGTACTTC; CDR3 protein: CASSERTGTYEQYF
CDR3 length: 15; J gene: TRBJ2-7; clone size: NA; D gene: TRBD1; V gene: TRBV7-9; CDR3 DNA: TGTGCCAGCAGCTCCGGACAGGGGGGAACCTACGAGCAGTACTTC; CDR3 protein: CASSSGQGGTYEQYF
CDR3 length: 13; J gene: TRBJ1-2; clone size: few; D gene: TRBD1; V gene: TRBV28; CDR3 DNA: TGTGCCAGCAGTTATGGGACAGCCAAGGGCTACACCTTC; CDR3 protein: CASSYGTAKGYTF
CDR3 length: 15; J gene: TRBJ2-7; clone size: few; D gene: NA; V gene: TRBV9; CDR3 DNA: TGTGCCAGCAGCCCAAACCGGGACTCCTCCTACGAGCAGTACTTC; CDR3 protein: CASSPNRDSSYEQYF
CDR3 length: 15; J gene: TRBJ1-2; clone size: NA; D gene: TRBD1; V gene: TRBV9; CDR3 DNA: TGTGCCAGCAGCCCGGCCCCGACAGGGACGGGGGGCTACACCTTC; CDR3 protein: CASSPAPTGTGGYTF
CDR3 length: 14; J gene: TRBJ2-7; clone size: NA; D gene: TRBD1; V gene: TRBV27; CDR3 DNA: TGTGCCAGCAGTTTCCGGGACAGGGGGTCCGAGCAGTACTTC; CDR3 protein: CASSFRDRGSEQYF
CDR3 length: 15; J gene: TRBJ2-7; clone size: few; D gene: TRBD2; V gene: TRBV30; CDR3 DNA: TGTGCCTGGAGTAAAGGAGCGGGAGTACCCTACGAGCAGTACTTC; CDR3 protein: CAWSKGAGVPYEQYF
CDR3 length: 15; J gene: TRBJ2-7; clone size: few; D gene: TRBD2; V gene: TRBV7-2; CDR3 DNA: TGTGCCAGCAGCTTAAGGACTAGCGGGAGGGGTGAGCAGTACTTC; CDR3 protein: CASSLRTSGRGEQYF
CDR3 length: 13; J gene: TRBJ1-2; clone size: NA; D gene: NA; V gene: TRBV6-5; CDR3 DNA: TGTGCCAGCAGCAGGACAATCGAACATGGCTACACCTTC; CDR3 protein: CASSRTIEHGYTF
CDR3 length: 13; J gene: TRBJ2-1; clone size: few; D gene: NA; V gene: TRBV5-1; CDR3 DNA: TGCGCCAGCAGCTTGGCCTTAGCCAATGAGCAGTTCTTC; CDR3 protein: CASSLALANEQFF
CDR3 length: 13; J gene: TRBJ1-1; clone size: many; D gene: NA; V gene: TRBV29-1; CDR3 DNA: TGCAGCGGTACGGGACACTTGAACACTGAAGCTTTCTTT; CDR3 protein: CSGTGHLNTEAFF
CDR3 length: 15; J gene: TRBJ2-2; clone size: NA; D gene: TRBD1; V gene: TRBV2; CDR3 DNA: TGTGCCAGCAGCCGGACAGGACTGAACACCGGGGAGCTGTTTTTT; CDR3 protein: CASSRTGLNTGELFF